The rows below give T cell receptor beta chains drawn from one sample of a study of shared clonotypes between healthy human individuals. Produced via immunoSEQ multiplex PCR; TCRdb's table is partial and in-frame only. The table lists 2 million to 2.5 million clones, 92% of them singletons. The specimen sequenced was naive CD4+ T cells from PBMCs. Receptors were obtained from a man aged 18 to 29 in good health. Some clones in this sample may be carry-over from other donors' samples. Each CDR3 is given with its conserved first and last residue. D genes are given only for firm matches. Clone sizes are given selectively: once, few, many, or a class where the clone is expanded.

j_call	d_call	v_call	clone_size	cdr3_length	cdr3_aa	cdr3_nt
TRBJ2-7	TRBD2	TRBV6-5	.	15	CASSYDPSGTYEQYF	TGTGCCAGCAGTTACGACCCTAGCGGGACCTACGAGCAGTACTTC
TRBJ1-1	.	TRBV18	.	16	CASSPTVSGGETEAFF	TGTGCCAGCTCACCGACCGTGAGTGGGGGTGAGACTGAAGCTTTCTTT
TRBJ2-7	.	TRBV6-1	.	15	CASSEEGGSTYEQYF	TGTGCCAGCAGTGAAGAGGGGGGCTCCACCTACGAGCAGTACTTC
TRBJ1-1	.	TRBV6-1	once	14	CASSERYWNTEAFF	TGTGCCAGCAGTGAACGGTATTGGAACACTGAAGCTTTCTTT
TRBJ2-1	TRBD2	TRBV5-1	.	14	CASSLVSGMGEQFF	TGCGCCAGCAGCTTGGTTAGCGGGATGGGTGAGCAGTTCTTC
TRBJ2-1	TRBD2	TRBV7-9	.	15	CASRPRGGSGNEQFF	TGTGCCAGCAGACCACGGGGCGGGAGCGGCAATGAGCAGTTCTTC
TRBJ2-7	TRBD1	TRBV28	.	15	CASSPGGTGIHEQYF	TGTGCCAGCAGCCCCGGGGGGACAGGGATCCACGAGCAGTACTTC
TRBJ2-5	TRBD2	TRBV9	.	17	CASSPRVTSGILETQYF	TGTGCCAGCAGCCCCCGGGTGACTAGCGGGATATTGGAGACCCAGTACTTC
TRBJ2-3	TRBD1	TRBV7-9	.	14	CASSRGTGADTQYF	TGTGCCAGCAGCCGAGGGACAGGGGCAGATACGCAGTATTTT
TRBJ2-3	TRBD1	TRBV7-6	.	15	CASSLPGQGADTQYF	TGTGCCAGCAGCTTACCGGGACAGGGGGCAGATACGCAGTATTTT
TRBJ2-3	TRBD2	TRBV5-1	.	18	CASSLAPGLAGNTDTQYF	TGCGCCAGCAGCTTGGCCCCGGGACTAGCGGGGAACACAGATACGCAGTATTTT
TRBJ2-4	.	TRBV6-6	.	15	CASSTKTQAKNIQYF	TGTGCCAGCAGTACTAAAACCCAAGCCAAAAACATTCAGTACTTC
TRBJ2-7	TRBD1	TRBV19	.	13	CASKQGATYEQYF	TGTGCCAGTAAGCAGGGGGCTACCTACGAGCAGTACTTC
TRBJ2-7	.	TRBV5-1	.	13	CASGTTGAYEQYF	TGCGCCAGCGGGACCACAGGAGCCTACGAGCAGTACTTC
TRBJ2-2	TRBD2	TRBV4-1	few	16	CASSHSGRAPAGELFF	TGCGCCAGCAGCCATAGCGGGAGGGCTCCAGCCGGGGAGCTGTTTTTT
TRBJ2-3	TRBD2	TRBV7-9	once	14	CASSPSGSSYTQYF	TGTGCCAGCAGTCCTAGCGGGTCCTCGTATACGCAGTATTTT
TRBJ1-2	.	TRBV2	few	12	CASSEGQYGYTF	TGTGCCAGCAGTGAGGGTCAATATGGCTACACCTTC
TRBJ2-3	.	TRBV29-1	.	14	CSVGLPETVATQYF	TGCAGCGTTGGTCTCCCCGAGACGGTTGCTACGCAGTATTTT
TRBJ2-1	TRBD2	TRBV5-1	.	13	CASRREVNNEQFF	TGCGCCAGCAGACGGGAGGTTAACAATGAGCAGTTCTTC
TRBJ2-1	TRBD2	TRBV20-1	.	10	CSASGTTQFF	TGCAGTGCTAGTGGGACTACGCAGTTCTTC
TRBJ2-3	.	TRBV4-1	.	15	CASRLGVGLTDTQYF	TGCGCCAGCAGACTAGGGGTCGGTCTGACAGATACGCAGTATTTT
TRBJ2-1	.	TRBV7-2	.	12	CASSPSGAEQFF	TGTGCCAGCAGCCCTTCCGGCGCTGAGCAGTTCTTC
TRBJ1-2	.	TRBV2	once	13	CASSDGTNYGYTF	TGTGCCAGCAGTGACGGTACTAACTATGGCTACACCTTC
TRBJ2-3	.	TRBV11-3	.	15	CASSLVRLYTDTQYF	TGTGCCAGCAGCTTAGTTAGACTTTACACAGATACGCAGTATTTT
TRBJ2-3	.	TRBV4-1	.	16	CASSQPTRQITDTQYF	TGCGCCAGCAGCCAACCTACCCGACAGATCACAGATACGCAGTATTTT
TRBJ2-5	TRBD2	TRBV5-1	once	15	CASSPGTRVEETQYF	TGCGCCAGCAGCCCCGGGACTAGAGTTGAAGAGACCCAGTACTTC
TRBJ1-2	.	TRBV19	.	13	CASSIGRSYGYTF	TGTGCCAGTAGTATCGGACGGTCCTATGGCTACACCTTC
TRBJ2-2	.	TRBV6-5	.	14	CASIRTAGAGELFF	TGTGCCAGCATTCGAACAGCAGGAGCCGGGGAGCTGTTTTTT
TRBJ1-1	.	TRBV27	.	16	CASSITKGTFGTEAFF	TGTGCCAGCAGTATCACTAAAGGGACATTTGGCACTGAAGCTTTCTTT
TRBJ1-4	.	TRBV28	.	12	CAIQGTNEKLFF	TGTGCCATCCAGGGCACTAATGAAAAACTGTTTTTT
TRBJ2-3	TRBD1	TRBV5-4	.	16	CASSPVGTASTDTQYF	TGTGCCAGCAGCCCGGTAGGGACAGCTAGCACAGATACGCAGTATTTT
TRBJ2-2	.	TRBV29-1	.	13	CSVEGGPTGELFF	TGCAGCGTTGAAGGTGGACCGACGGGGGAGCTGTTTTTT
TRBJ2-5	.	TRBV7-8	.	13	CASSVLQDATQYF	TGTGCCAGCAGCGTGCTCCAGGACGCGACCCAGTACTTC
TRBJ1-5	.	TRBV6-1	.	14	CASSEGPGNQPQHF	TGTGCCAGCAGTGAGGGGCCTGGCAATCAGCCCCAGCATTTT
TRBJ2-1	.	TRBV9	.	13	CASGRYGGHEQFF	TGTGCCAGCGGTCGGTATGGAGGACATGAGCAGTTCTTC
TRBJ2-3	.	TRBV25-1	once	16	CASSDPTGPSTDTQYF	TGTGCCAGCAGTGATCCAACAGGGCCGTCCACAGATACGCAGTATTTT
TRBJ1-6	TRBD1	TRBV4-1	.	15	CASSQLGQGFSPLHF	TGCGCCAGCAGCCAACTAGGACAGGGGTTTTCACCCCTCCACTTT
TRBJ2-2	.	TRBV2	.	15	CASTQLQGGTGELFF	TGTGCCAGCACCCAGCTACAGGGCGGTACCGGGGAGCTGTTTTTT
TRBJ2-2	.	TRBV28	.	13	CASSFLGAGELFF	TGTGCCAGCAGTTTTTTGGGGGCCGGGGAGCTGTTTTTT
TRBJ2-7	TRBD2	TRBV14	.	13	CASSRLAPYEQYF	TGTGCCAGCAGCCGACTAGCCCCCTACGAGCAGTACTTC
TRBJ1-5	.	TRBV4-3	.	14	CASSQEYGDQPQHF	TGCGCCAGCAGCCAAGAGTATGGCGATCAGCCCCAGCATTTT
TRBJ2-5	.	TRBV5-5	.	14	CASSLSQGQETQYF	TGTGCCAGCAGCTTATCGCAGGGCCAAGAGACCCAGTACTTC
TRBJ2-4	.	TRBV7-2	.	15	CASSLTRLAKNIQYF	TGTGCCAGCAGCCTCACACGGCTAGCCAAAAACATTCAGTACTTC